The 22 T cell receptor beta chains reported below all come from one sample, sequenced in a study of somatic mutations in cytotoxic T cells in rheumatoid arthritis. Sequenced by immunoSEQ multiplex PCR; TCRdb stores in-frame clones only, minus some. Among roughly 16,000 clones listed, 82% were seen once. The sequencing input was CD8+ T cells sorted from blood. Receptors were obtained from a woman in her fifties or sixties with rheumatoid arthritis.

This clone showed up just a few times. The chain recombines TRBV7-9 with TRBJ1-1, with a weak D call TRBD1 (6 bases). Germline-derived CDR1 and CDR2 are SEHNR and FQNEAQ (reference sequence). The CDR3 is made up of 13 amino acids. V lost 3 bases and J lost 1, with 6 bases in between. In DNA, the CDR3 is TGTGCCAGCAGCTTGGACAGGAACACTGAAGCTTTCTTT. Amino acids: CASSLDRNTEAFF.

This rearrangement joins TRBV4-1 to TRBJ2-7; TRBD1 aligns across 11 bases. Germline CDR1 MGHRA, CDR2 YSYEKL. Trimming cost V 5 bases and J 5 bases; bases outside gene matches: 5. This CDR3 region has 14 residues. The CDR3 DNA follows: TGCGCCAGCAGCGAGTGGACAGGGGGCAACGAGCAGTACTTC. This codes for CASSEWTGGNEQYF.

J is TRBJ1-2 and V is TRBV4-1, with 9 bases matching TRBD1. The ends lost 3 bases at V and 4 bases at J; junction bases unmatched: 3. CDR1 is MGHRA, CDR2 YSYEKL, per germline. The CDR3 loop spans 14 amino acids. The CDR3 loop is CASSHTGGAYGYTF. For the CDR3, the DNA is TGCGCCAGCAGCCACACAGGGGGCGCCTATGGCTACACCTTC.

This chain uses TRBV7-9 with TRBJ2-3, with TRBD2 matching 8 bases. Trimming removed 5 bases from V and 6 bases from J; junction bases left unmatched: 7. Germline CDR1 is SEHNR and CDR2 is FQNEAQ (reference sequence). This CDR3 has 14 amino acids. CDR3 amino acids: CASSRTGGADTQYF. CDR3 in DNA: TGTGCCAGCAGCCGGACGGGGGGGGCCGATACGCAGTATTTT.

V is TRBV5-4 and J is TRBJ2-3; D uncertain. With 1 base removed from V and 4 bases from J, the gap between germline ends came to 4 bases. The CDR3 runs 12 residues. Germline V gene data show CDR1 as SGHNT and CDR2 as YYREEE (reference sequence). The CDR3 region is CASSLNADTQYF. The CDR3 bases are TGTGCCAGCAGCTTGAACGCAGATACGCAGTATTTT.

This chain joins TRBV11-2 and TRBJ1-1, with TRBD1 identical over 7 bases. This CDR3 is 14 amino acids long. With 6 bases clipped from V and 5 bases from J, the junction kept 9 bases outside the gene matches. Germline assignment: CDR1 SGHAT and CDR2 FQNNGV. The DNA for the CDR3 is TGTGCCAGCAGTCCAACAGGGGTCGGGACTGAAGCTTTCTTT. Translation: CASSPTGVGTEAFF.

The rearrangement uses TRBV27 and TRBJ2-7; D perhaps matches TRBD2 (7 bases). This CDR3 has 13 residues. Germline V lookup: CDR1 MNHEY, CDR2 SMNVEV (reference sequence). Trimming left V 4 bases short and J 3 bases short, with 10 bases between. Here the CDR3 DNA reads TGTGCCAGCAGTTGGGGGGGCGGCTACGAGCAGTACTTC. Translated: CASSWGGGYEQYF.

The chain couples TRBV4-1 to TRBJ2-5; 7 nucleotides align to TRBD2. With the DNA end fitting TRBJ2-7 better, the J assignment may be wrong. From germline, CDR1 is MGHRA and CDR2 YSYEKL. The CDR3 loop spans 13 amino acids. The CDR3 DNA is TGCGCCAGCAGCCAGAAGGGAGGGAACGAGCAGTACTTC. Protein product: CASSQKGGNEQYF.

The chain employs TRBV9 and TRBJ1-2; 7 bases fit TRBD1. CDR1 SGDLS and CDR2 YYNGEE come from the germline V gene. CDR3 length: 14 residues. After removal of 6 bases from V and 2 bases from J, the junction contained 7 bases not matched to a gene. The DNA for the CDR3 is TGTGCCAGCACCAGGGGGAGGGCCAACTATGGCTACACCTTC. Translation gives CASTRGRANYGYTF.

This clone was picked up one time. The genes are TRBV7-9 and TRBJ1-3; D is unclear. V was clipped by 6 bases and J by 2 bases, with 14 bases between them. The CDR3 is made up of 15 amino acids. The germline gives CDR1 SEHNR, CDR2 FQNEAQ (reference sequence). The CDR3 coding sequence is TGTGCCAGCAGTGAGGCGTGGCGGGCTGGAAACACCATATATTTT. Translating gives CASSEAWRAGNTIYF.

This chain uses TRBV30 with TRBJ2-7, with 9 bases that match TRBD2. The CDR3 covers 15 residues. Per the germline V gene, CDR1 is GTSNPN and CDR2 is SVGIG (reference sequence). V was pared by 3 bases and J by 2 bases, with 8 bases of the junction left unmatched. The CDR3 here is CAWREAGGPPYEQYF. The DNA for the CDR3 is TGTGCCTGGAGGGAGGCGGGAGGGCCCCCCTACGAGCAGTACTTC.

The chain couples TRBV10-1 to TRBJ1-1; tentative D call: TRBD1 (5 bases). There are 13 residues in the CDR3. The V and J ends lost 5 bases and 6 bases respectively, with 13 bases between them. Germline CDR1 WNHNN, CDR2 SYGVQD (reference sequence). CDR3 in amino acids: CASSHGGVAEAFF. CDR3 DNA: TGCGCCAGCAGTCACGGGGGGGTCGCTGAAGCTTTCTTT.

The rearrangement uses TRBV4-2 and TRBJ2-5; the match to TRBD2 covers 13 bases. The CDR3 loop spans 20 amino acids. Looked up from germline, CDR1 is LGHNA and CDR2 is YNFKEQ. The junction had 18 bases not matched to a gene; V was cut back by 3 bases and J by 5 bases. CDR3 DNA: TGTGCCAGCAGCCATTCCCTAACTAGCGGGGGGGCCTTGATGTGGGAGACCCAGTACTTC. This gives the protein CASSHSLTSGGALMWETQYF.

The genes are TRBV6-5 and TRBJ2-5, with D perhaps matching TRBD1 or TRBD2 (6 bases each). The last part of the DNA fits TRBJ2-7 better; the J call may be wrong. This CDR3 has 14 residues. Germline V gene data show CDR1 as MNHEY and CDR2 as SVGAGI. CDR3 loop: CASSSGGRFYEQYF. The CDR3 DNA reads TGTGCCAGCAGTTCCGGGGGCCGATTCTACGAGCAGTACTTC.

CDR3 DNA: TGTGCCAGCAGTTTTCAGGGGACCTACGAGCAGTACTTC. Translating it yields CASSFQGTYEQYF. The chain carries TRBV27 and TRBJ2-7; possibly TRBD1 for D (6 bases). Germline CDR1 is MNHEY and CDR2 is SMNVEV (reference sequence). The CDR3 covers 13 residues. Deletions cut 3 bases from V and 2 bases from J, with 8 bases between.

The gene calls are TRBV6-4 and TRBJ1-1, with 7 bases fitting TRBD1. The germline CDR1 and CDR2 sequences are MRHNA and SNTAGT. The junction had 5 bases not matched to a gene; V was cut back by 3 bases and J by 1 base. This CDR3 has 15 residues. The CDR3 nucleotides read TGTGCCAGCAGTGAGTCAGGGGGTGAGAACACTGAAGCTTTCTTT. Amino acid sequence: CASSESGGENTEAFF.

This chain links TRBV5-4 with TRBJ2-3; 10 bases agree with TRBD2. V was clipped by 0 bases and J by 0 bases; unmatched bases: 10. CDR3 length: 19 amino acids. Germline V CDR1 and CDR2: SGHNT, YYREEE (reference sequence). The CDR3 bases are TGTGCCAGCAGCTTGGACCTAGCGGGGGCCAGTGCTAGCACAGATACGCAGTATTTT. Its protein is CASSLDLAGASASTDTQYF.

This rearrangement joins TRBV5-1 to TRBJ2-2, with D possibly matching TRBD2 (5 bases). CDR1 and CDR2 (germline): SGHRS, YFSETQ. V dropped 2 bases and J dropped 3 bases, with 5 bases sitting between them. CDR3 length: 13 residues. The CDR3 loop is CASSLLDTGELFF. The DNA for the CDR3 is TGCGCCAGCAGCTTACTAGACACCGGGGAGCTGTTTTTT.

The chain joins TRBV7-9 to TRBJ2-2; D ambiguous. The CDR3 contains 14 residues. V was cut by 5 bases and J by 0 bases, with 7 bases left in between. Germline V lookup: CDR1 SEHNR, CDR2 FQNEAQ (reference sequence). The CDR3 DNA is TGTGCCAGCAGCCCCGTGGCGAACACCGGGGAGCTGTTTTTT. Its translation: CASSPVANTGELFF.

As for this clone: One end of the junction varies from germline; a read error may be responsible. This chain joins TRBV28 and TRBJ2-3; TRBD1 agrees at 8 bases. The germline CDR1 and CDR2 sequences are MDHEN and SYDVKM. CDR3 length equals 15 residues. CDR3 sequence reads: CASSLYRRVKTGVDF. The CDR3 DNA is TGTGCCAGCAGTTTATATAGGCGGGTCAAGACAGGGGTGGATTTT. Using reference TRBV28 and TRBJ2-3 for the parts outside the CDR3, the full variable domain is DVKVTQSSRYLVKRTGEKVFLECVQDMDHENMFWYRQDPGLGLRLIYFSYDVKMKEKGDIPEGYSVSREKKERFSLILESASTNQTSMYLCASSLYRRVKTGVDFGPGTRLTVL.

This chain connects TRBV27 to TRBJ2-7, with D maybe TRBD2 (6 bases). The ends were cut back, 0 bases at V and 3 bases at J, with 12 bases in the middle. Germline V gene data show CDR1 as MNHEY and CDR2 as SMNVEV (reference sequence). The CDR3 totals 15 residues. The CDR3: CASSLSASANYEQYF. CDR3 DNA: TGTGCCAGCAGTTTATCGGCTAGCGCGAACTACGAGCAGTACTTC.

CDR3 nucleotide sequence: TGTGCCAGCAGCTTAACTGGGACTAGTGGGAATGAGCAGTTCTTC. Translation: CASSLTGTSGNEQFF. The chain uses TRBV7-2 and TRBJ2-1, with 8 positions matching TRBD2. V trimming: 2 bases; J trimming: 7 bases; junction bases outside the gene matches: 7. The CDR3 is made up of 15 amino acids. Germline V gives CDR1 SGHTA, CDR2 FQGNSA.